This TCR beta chain was captured in a study of sequential checkpoint blockade in melanoma. Repertoires were generated with immunoSEQ multiplex PCR, while TCRdb's copy carries only in-frame clones and drops some. Found here are 8,000 to 10,000 clones, approximately 25% of them singletons; the top ten hold about a sixth. This CDR3 spans 16 amino acids. Germline V gene lookup returns CDR1 SGHNT and CDR2 YENEEA. V shed 5 bases, J shed 3 bases, and the junction held 11 bases outside the gene matches. This clone was detected a few times. Documented treatment: randomized to nivolumab then ipilimumab (arm A) or the reverse (arm B).

This receptor was obtained from a human donor with melanoma. Here the sequenced sample was tumor tissue (inferred from file names), taken from a patient given nivolumab and ipilimumab in sequence. The rearrangement uses TRBV11-3 and TRBJ2-3, with 7 nucleotides matching TRBD1. Here the CDR3 DNA reads TGTGCCAGCAGCCAGGGGGACAGTCAGAGTACAGATACGCAGTATTTT. Translated: CASSQGDSQSTDTQYF.